The present T cell receptor (beta chain) was sequenced within a study of blood T cell repertoires in COVID-19. As for the study in general: Material from acute and convalescent COVID-19 was sourced from the United States, Italy and Spain. Sources were T cells, B-cell-depleted T cells, or PBMCs; the material itself was cDNA or gDNA.

The V end was cut by 2 bases, the J end by 0 bases, with 15 bases between. Per germline, CDR1 SGHVS and CDR2 FNYEAQ. There are 17 residues in the CDR3. Authors' data handling: Reference gene primer amplification in the assay estimated nucleated cell counts. The protocol was immunoSEQ multiplex PCR, while the TCRdb copy is restricted to in-frame clones and leaves out a portion. The V and J calls and clone size were taken over from that table, and D and trimming were inferred from the DNA. The data contain approximately 250,000 clones, over 70% of them seen just once; the ten biggest clones take up around 7.8%.

The sequence derives from a human donor in a cohort sampled during active COVID-19. The chain carries TRBV7-6 and TRBJ2-3; D not resolved. The material sequenced was peripheral blood. The CDR3: CASSLSGLRTSTDTQYF. The CDR3 DNA sequence: TGTGCCAGCAGCTTATCGGGTCTACGAACTAGCACAGATACGCAGTATTTT. The full variable domain, in which reference TRBV7-6 and TRBJ2-3 provide the parts outside the CDR3, is GAGVSQSPRYKVTKRGQDVALRCDPISGHVSLYWYRQALGQGPEFLTYFNYEAQQDKSGLPNDRFSAERPEGSISTLTIQRTEQRDSAMYRCASSLSGLRTSTDTQYFGPGTRLTVL.